This TCR beta chain was obtained from a study of cytomegalovirus exposure and HLA in healthy donors. Study-wide points: Several top significant clusters appeared, in a later analysis, to be linked to common viral pathogens. TRBV6-2, TRBV6-3 and other indistinguishable V segments were excluded.

Healthy bone marrow donors made up the donor group. The PCR was carried out with 60 Vbeta primers and 13 Jbeta primers. Produced via immunoSEQ multiplex PCR; TCRdb's table is partial and in-frame only. Of about 94,000 clones in the sample, roughly 75% were seen once. Per the germline V gene, CDR1 is SSHAT and CDR2 is FNYEAQ (reference sequence). The V end was cut by 4 bases, the J end by 2 bases, with 11 bases between. The CDR3 contains 15 residues. To note about this clone: Its matching antigen is unknown.

The chain is built from TRBV7-7 and TRBJ2-2; D may be TRBD1 (6 bases). Sequenced input: PBMCs. The sequence came from a woman aged 60-70 years in good health and CMV-seronegative. The CDR3 reads CASSSSTGNTGELFF. In nucleotides, the CDR3 is TGTGCCAGCAGCTCGTCGACAGGAAACACCGGGGAGCTGTTTTTT. The variable domain in full, completed from reference TRBV7-7 and TRBJ2-2, reads GAGVSQSPRYKVTKRGQDVTLRCDPISSHATLYWYQQALGQGPEFLTYFNYEAQPDKSGLPSDRFSAERPEGSISTLTIQRTEQRDSAMYRCASSSSTGNTGELFFGEGSRLTVL.